The table lists the clone carrying this T cell receptor (beta chain) with many counts. The antigen is not known. The sample belongs to a study of response to subunit inactivated influenza vaccine. Findings and limits, study-wide: The authors suggested that few new T cells are recruited per seasonal influenza vaccination.

Germline CDR1 reads SNHLY; CDR2 reads FYNNEI. The CDR3 spans 14 residues. V was clipped by 6 bases and J by 10 bases; unmatched bases: 11. Each CDR3 protein gets one entry after TCRdb re-called the RT-PCR reads with MiXCR. The data show about 160,000 distinct CDR3 sequences, with under 13% seen just once and around 11% held by the top ten. The chain employs TRBV2 and TRBJ2-1, with 8 bases identical to TRBD2. The source material was non-naive T cells sorted from PBMCs, sampled 45 days after vaccination. The TCR originated in a man aged 50-60 years who received an inactivated influenza vaccine. CDR3 sequence (DNA): TGTGCCAGCAGGCCGATCGCGGGGGGTCTAGAGCAGTTCTTC. It is translated as CASRPIAGGLEQFF.